Below, one T cell receptor (beta chain) is given with its context. This entry belongs to a study of T cell repertoires in cytomegalovirus infection. TCRdb redid the calling of the reads with MiXCR, one entry per CDR3 protein. This repertoire shows 250,000 to 350,000 distinct CDR3 sequences, about 25% found once; its top ten account for approximately 15%. CDR3 length equals 15 residues. Trimming took 6 bases from V and 4 from J, leaving 13 bases between them. CDR1 is SNHLY and CDR2 is FYNNEI in the germline V gene. What was sequenced was PBMCs. This TCR was recovered from a human donor in good health (CMV status not recorded). Some clones in this sample may be carry-over from other donors' samples. The rearrangement joins TRBV2 to TRBJ2-6; the D gene is possibly TRBD1 (5 bases). CDR3 sequence: CASRGHGVGANVLTF. The CDR3 DNA sequence: TGTGCCAGCAGAGGACACGGTGTAGGGGCCAACGTCCTGACTTTC. The entire variable domain, with the rest obtained from reference TRBV2 and TRBJ2-6, is as follows: EPEVTQTPSHQVTQMGQEVILRCVPISNHLYFYWYRQILGQKVEFLVSFYNNEISEKSEIFDDQFSVERPDGSNFTLKIRSTKLEDSAMYFCASRGHGVGANVLTFGAGSRLTVL.